What follows are 28 T cell receptor beta chains derived from one specimen sequenced in a study of T cells in tumors after PD-1 blockade. Sequencing was performed with immunoSEQ multiplex PCR; in TCRdb, only in-frame clones are kept and a portion is missing. The data contain fewer than 50,000 clones, approximately 84% of them singletons. Sequences were derived from PBMCs, sampled before anti-PD-1 treatment. The origin of the receptors is a human donor with basal cell carcinoma.

V usage is TRBV28 and J usage is TRBJ2-7; 10 nucleotides line up with TRBD2. V was pared by 3 bases and J by 6 bases, with 11 bases of the junction left unmatched. This CDR3 has 16 residues. Per the germline V gene, CDR1 is MDHEN and CDR2 is SYDVKM. For the CDR3, the DNA is TGTGCCAGCAGTTTTCCAGCGGGGGGGCTTCGGGGCGAGCAGTACTTC. This gives the protein CASSFPAGGLRGEQYF.

The V gene is TRBV2, the J gene TRBJ1-5; D not certain. Germline V lookup: CDR1 SNHLY, CDR2 FYNNEI. V dropped 6 bases and J dropped 5 bases, with 11 bases sitting between them. The CDR3 covers 13 residues. For the CDR3, the DNA is TGTGCCAGCAGGTTATCAGAGGATCAGCCCCAGCATTTT. Amino acids: CASRLSEDQPQHF.

Here the CDR3 DNA reads TGTGCCAGCAGTCAAAAGGGGGACGGAGCTTTCTTT. Protein: CASSQKGDGAFF. This rearrangement joins TRBV12-3 or TRBV12-4 to TRBJ1-1, with TRBD1 as a possible D gene (6 bases). This CDR3 spans 12 amino acids. Between the trimmed V and J ends, which lost 5 bases and 10 bases, there was a span of 14 bases.

The chain combines TRBV5-5 with TRBJ2-3; weak D call: TRBD2 (6 bases). Germline CDR1 SGHKS, CDR2 YYEKEE (reference sequence). There are 15 residues in the CDR3. The germline V and J ends were trimmed by 4 bases and 5 bases, with 17 bases remaining between them. In DNA, the CDR3 is TGTGCCAGCAGCCTAAAGGGGCGGGAAGGAGATACGCAGTATTTT. Its protein product is CASSLKGREGDTQYF. Complete variable domain (other parts from reference TRBV5-5 and TRBJ2-3): DAGVTQSPTHLIKTRGQQVTLRCSPISGHKSVSWYQQVLGQGPQFIFQYYEKEERGRGNFPDRFSARQFPNYSSELNVNALLLGDSALYLCASSLKGREGDTQYFGPGTRLTVL.

This sequence joins TRBV4-1 and TRBJ1-4; D is perhaps TRBD1 (6 bases). The CDR3 is 16 residues long. The V end lost 1 base, the J end lost 8 bases, and 17 bases lay between the germline ends. Germline-derived CDR1 and CDR2 are MGHRA and YSYEKL. The CDR3 spells CASSQGTGSKWEKLFF. CDR3 in DNA: TGCGCCAGCAGCCAAGGCACAGGGTCTAAATGGGAAAAACTGTTTTTT.

The CDR3 region is CASSLRQGVGEQYF. In DNA, the CDR3 is TGCGCCAGCAGCTTGCGGCAGGGAGTCGGCGAGCAGTACTTC. The rearrangement links TRBV5-1 to TRBJ2-7; tentatively, D is TRBD1 or TRBD2 (5 bases each). The CDR3 is 14 amino acids. The germline gives CDR1 SGHRS, CDR2 YFSETQ. Trimming shortened V by 1 base and J by 6 bases, and 14 bases separated the two germline ends.

V is TRBV6-1 and J is TRBJ2-7; D uncertain. The length of the CDR3 is 11 residues. CDR1 and CDR2 (germline): MNHNS, SASEGT. Trimming removed 0 bases at V and 8 bases at J, with 5 bases between. The CDR3 protein is CASSEAEQQYF. The DNA for the CDR3 is TGTGCCAGCAGTGAAGCGGAACAGCAGTACTTC.

This clone has only one observation. The V and J genes are TRBV29-1 and TRBJ1-2; D gene uncertain. This CDR3 has 11 amino acids. The germline gives CDR1 SQVTM, CDR2 ANQGSEA. Trimming pared 3 bases from V and 8 bases from J, leaving 10 bases between. The CDR3 spells CSVDGQTGYTF. CDR3 nucleotide sequence: TGCAGCGTTGATGGGCAGACCGGCTACACCTTC.

The CDR3 loop is CASMLAANTGELFF. The CDR3 nucleotides are TGTGCCAGCATGCTGGCAGCGAACACCGGGGAGCTGTTTTTT. The genes are TRBV27 and TRBJ2-2; D not resolved. This CDR3 has 14 amino acids. V was trimmed by 7 bases and J by 0 bases, leaving 9 bases between them. CDR1 is MNHEY, CDR2 SMNVEV, per germline (reference sequence).

The chain has TRBV24-1 and TRBJ2-1; D assignment may be TRBD1 or TRBD2 (5 bases each). Germline loops: CDR1 KGHDR, CDR2 SFDVKD. The CDR3 has 13 residues. The V gene lost 5 bases and the J gene lost 4 bases, with 8 bases spanning the gap. CDR3 sequence: CATSVGPYNEQFF. DNA of the CDR3: TGTGCCACCAGTGTGGGACCATACAATGAGCAGTTCTTC.

The CDR3 sequence: CASRGGAGNQPQHF. The CDR3, as DNA: TGTGCCAGCAGAGGGGGGGCCGGCAATCAGCCCCAGCATTTT. This chain joins TRBV28 and TRBJ1-5; D is possibly TRBD1 (6 bases). V lost 6 bases, J lost 2 bases, and 11 bases lay in between. Per germline, CDR1 MDHEN and CDR2 SYDVKM. The CDR3 has 14 amino acids.

The genes are TRBV30 and TRBJ1-1; D gene unclear. The V end was cut by 5 bases, the J end by 11 bases, with 21 bases between. This CDR3 is built from 13 residues. Germline V CDR1 and CDR2: GTSNPN, SVGIG (reference sequence). CDR3 bases: TGTGCCTGGGCCCCTCATGACGGGCGGGGTGCTTTCTTT. Translation gives CAWAPHDGRGAFF.

The chain couples TRBV7-9 to TRBJ1-6; D is ambiguous. Germline assignment: CDR1 SEHNR and CDR2 FQNEAQ (reference sequence). There are 11 residues in the CDR3. Trimming took off 5 bases at V and 11 bases at J, with 7 bases between the two ends. Here the CDR3 DNA reads TGTGCCAGCAGCCCACAGCCACCCCTCCACTTT. Protein sequence: CASSPQPPLHF.

V is TRBV6-1 and J is TRBJ2-3, with 8 bases lining up with TRBD2. Germline V lookup: CDR1 MNHNS, CDR2 SASEGT. There are 19 residues in the CDR3. Trimming at V came to 2 bases and at J to 0 bases, leaving 13 bases not matched to a gene. The DNA for the CDR3 is TGTGCCAGCAGTGAATGGGGTAGCGGGGTCACCCCAAGCACAGATACGCAGTATTTT. Protein sequence: CASSEWGSGVTPSTDTQYF.

This chain links TRBV7-8 with TRBJ2-2, with D perhaps matching TRBD1 or TRBD2 (5 bases each). V lost 5 bases to trimming and J lost 4 bases, with 11 bases between them. The CDR3 is 14 residues long. The germline CDR1 and CDR2 sequences are SGHVS and FQNEAQ. CDR3 amino acids: CASSRDRVTGELFF. The CDR3 DNA is TGTGCCAGCAGCCGGGACCGAGTCACCGGGGAGCTGTTTTTT.

This clone was recorded only once. This chain uses TRBV2 with TRBJ2-5; TRBD2 matches at 15 bases. CDR1 and CDR2 from the germline V gene are SNHLY and FYNNEI. The V gene end was trimmed by 2 bases and the J gene end by 2 bases; junction bases not matched to a gene: 3. This CDR3 contains 17 residues. CDR3 sequence: CASSEIGTSGGQETQYF. The CDR3 DNA is TGTGCCAGCAGTGAAATAGGGACTAGCGGGGGGCAAGAGACCCAGTACTTC.

The CDR3 loop is CASSLIWSGGMNTEAFF. CDR3 coding DNA: TGTGCCAGCAGCTTGATTTGGTCAGGGGGTATGAACACTGAAGCTTTCTTT. The rearrangement joins TRBV5-8 to TRBJ1-1; 7 bases line up with TRBD1. Germline V CDR1 and CDR2: SGHTS, YDEGEE. The junction had 9 bases not matched to a gene; V was cut back by 1 base and J by 0 bases. The CDR3 extends over 17 amino acids. The complete variable domain, with remaining parts taken from reference TRBV5-8 and TRBJ1-1, reads EAGVTQSPTHLIKTRGQQATLRCSPISGHTSVYWYQQALGLGLQFLLWYDEGEERNRGNFPPRFSGRQFPNYSSELNVNALELEDSALYLCASSLIWSGGMNTEAFFGQGTRLTVV.

This chain uses TRBV10-3 with TRBJ1-1; 7 nucleotides match TRBD1. CDR1 is ENHRY and CDR2 is SYGVKD in the germline V gene. The CDR3 has 13 residues. V dropped 7 bases and J dropped 5; count of bases not matched to a gene: 7. The CDR3: CAINTGEETEAFF. DNA for the CDR3: TGTGCCATCAACACAGGGGAAGAGACTGAAGCTTTCTTT.

The V gene is TRBV5-1, the J gene TRBJ1-6, with TRBD1 matching 8 bases. V shed 1 base and J 13 bases; nucleotides not matched to a gene: 4. The CDR3 is 13 residues long. Germline CDR1 and CDR2: SGHRS and YFSETQ. The CDR3 region is CASSLQTGEPLHF. DNA for the CDR3: TGCGCCAGCAGCTTGCAGACAGGGGAGCCCCTCCACTTT.

The CDR3 bases are TGTGCCAGCAGTCCACCCGGTAGGCCCCAGCATTTT. It codes for CASSPPGRPQHF. This chain links TRBV12-3 or TRBV12-4 with TRBJ1-5; D uncertain. The length of the CDR3 is 12 residues. V was pared by 5 bases and J by 9 bases, with 11 bases between.

This chain uses TRBV29-1 with TRBJ1-3, with D unclear. CDR1 SQVTM and CDR2 ANQGSEA come from the germline V gene. V gave up 4 bases and J gave up 0 bases, with 7 bases separating them. The CDR3 loop spans 13 amino acids. CDR3 residues: CSVGTSSGNTIYF. The CDR3 bases are TGCAGCGTTGGTACCTCCTCTGGAAACACCATATATTTT.

V gene TRBV3-1 (or the pseudogene TRBV3-2) combines with J gene TRBJ1-2; 9 bases align to TRBD1. Unmatched junction bases numbered 8, after V lost 1 base and J lost 8 bases. The CDR3 has 15 residues. Germline CDR1 LGHDT, CDR2 YNNKEL (reference sequence). The CDR3 DNA reads TGTGCCAGCAGCCAAGGGGGCCGGGACAGGGAAGGCTACACCTTC. It encodes CASSQGGRDREGYTF.

The rearrangement joins TRBV12-3 or TRBV12-4 to TRBJ2-7; D is perhaps TRBD1 (6 bases). This CDR3 is 11 amino acids long. The V end lost 4 bases, the J end lost 7 bases, and 8 bases lay between the germline ends. CDR3 sequence: CASSYTGEQYF. The CDR3 nucleotides read TGTGCCAGCAGTTACACAGGGGAGCAGTACTTC.

The CDR3 loop reads CASSLGGRGEAFF. CDR3 nucleotides: TGTGCCAGCAGCTTAGGAGGGCGGGGTGAAGCTTTCTTT. The chain employs TRBV7-2 and TRBJ1-1, with D unresolved. Trimming shortened V by 1 base and J by 7 bases, and 10 bases separated the two germline ends. Germline CDR1 is SGHTA and CDR2 is FQGNSA. CDR3 length: 13 residues.

CDR3 DNA sequence: TGTGCCAGCAGCTTAAGCGGAGACGAGCAGTTCTTC. It yields the protein CASSLSGDEQFF. This chain uses TRBV7-9 with TRBJ2-1; D possibly corresponds to TRBD2 (5 bases). Germline assignment: CDR1 SEHNR and CDR2 FQNEAQ (reference sequence). This CDR3 contains 12 residues. Trimming pared 2 bases from V and 10 bases from J, leaving 9 bases between.

V and J are TRBV7-2 and TRBJ1-2, with TRBD1 as a possible D gene (5 bases). CDR3 size: 14 residues. Trimming shortened V by 5 bases and J by 0 bases, and 10 bases separated the two germline ends. CDR1 SGHTA and CDR2 FQGNSA come from the germline V gene. The CDR3 region is CASSEDTANYGYTF. The CDR3 nucleotides are TGTGCCAGCAGCGAGGACACAGCTAACTATGGCTACACCTTC.

The J gene is TRBJ2-7, the V gene TRBV5-5; D remains unclear. CDR1 is SGHKS, CDR2 YYEKEE, per germline (reference sequence). Trimming stripped 3 bases from V and 2 bases from J, with 3 bases between. The CDR3 extends over 11 amino acids. CDR3: CASSSAYEQYF. The CDR3, as DNA: TGTGCCAGCAGCTCCGCCTACGAGCAGTACTTC. The full variable domain, with the rest looked up from reference TRBV5-5 and TRBJ2-7, is DAGVTQSPTHLIKTRGQQVTLRCSPISGHKSVSWYQQVLGQGPQFIFQYYEKEERGRGNFPDRFSARQFPNYSSELNVNALLLGDSALYLCASSSAYEQYFGPGTRLTVT.

The chain uses TRBV5-1 and TRBJ2-3; the D is unclear. V lost 2 bases and J 4 bases, leaving 5 bases between the germline ends. Germline V gene data show CDR1 as SGHRS and CDR2 as YFSETQ. The CDR3 covers 12 residues. The CDR3 loop reads CASSLNSDTQYF. The CDR3 DNA sequence: TGCGCCAGCAGCTTAAATTCAGATACGCAGTATTTT.